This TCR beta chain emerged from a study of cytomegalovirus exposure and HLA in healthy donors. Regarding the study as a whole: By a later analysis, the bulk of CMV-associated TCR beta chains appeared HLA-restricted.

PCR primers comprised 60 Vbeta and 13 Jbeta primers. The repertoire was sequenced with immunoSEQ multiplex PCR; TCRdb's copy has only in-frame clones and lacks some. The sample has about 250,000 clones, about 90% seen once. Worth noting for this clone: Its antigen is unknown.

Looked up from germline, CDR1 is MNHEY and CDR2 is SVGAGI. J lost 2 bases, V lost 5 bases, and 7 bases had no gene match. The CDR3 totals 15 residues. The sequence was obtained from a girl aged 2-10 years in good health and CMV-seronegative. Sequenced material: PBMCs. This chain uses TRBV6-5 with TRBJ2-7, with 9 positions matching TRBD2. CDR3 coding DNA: TGTGCCAGCAGTGTTAGCGGGAGCGGGACCTACGAGCAGTACTTC. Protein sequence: CASSVSGSGTYEQYF.